What follows are 32 T cell receptor beta chains derived from one specimen sequenced in a study of post-analysis software for immune sequencing data. These receptors' targets are unknown. Study results and limitations: TRBV5-6, TRBV5-1 and TRBV20-1 belonged to a set of roughly five TRBV segments that were more frequent in patients than controls.

Presence of unique molecular identifiers characterized the TCR beta cDNA libraries. From the PCR reads, TCRdb called clonotypes with MiXCR, one entry per CDR3 protein. The sample contains some 800,000 distinct CDR3 sequences, around 45% of which appear only once. Sequencing used blood. The receptors come from a girl aged 5 to 17 with multiple sclerosis.

The genes are TRBV7-9 and TRBJ1-2; D is uncertain. V lost 5 bases and J 1 base, leaving 8 bases between the germline ends. This CDR3 contains 13 residues. Per the germline V gene, CDR1 is SEHNR and CDR2 is FQNEAQ (reference sequence). The CDR3, as DNA: TGTGCCAGCAGCCAACATATTAACTATGGCTACACCTTC. Residues: CASSQHINYGYTF.

This sequence joins TRBV6-5 and TRBJ1-2; 8 bases align to TRBD1. The ends lost 0 bases at V and 6 bases at J; junction bases unmatched: 18. The CDR3 consists of 19 residues. CDR1 MNHEY and CDR2 SVGAGI come from the germline V gene. CDR3: CASSYSPLDRDGLRDGYTF. CDR3 nucleotide sequence: TGTGCCAGCAGTTACTCGCCATTGGACAGGGATGGGCTTCGTGATGGCTACACCTTC.

The J gene is TRBJ1-1, the V gene TRBV20-1, with D unclear. Trimming cost V 1 base and J 1 base, with 10 bases left between them. This CDR3 contains 14 residues. CDR1 is DFQATT, CDR2 SNEGSKA, per germline (reference sequence). The CDR3 spells CSARVMAENTEAFF. CDR3 in DNA: TGCAGTGCTAGAGTTATGGCAGAGAACACTGAAGCTTTCTTT.

This clonotype was detected only a few times. The chain carries TRBV10-3 and TRBJ1-2, with TRBD1 identical over 9 bases. The V segment lost 3 bases and the J segment 5 bases; nucleotides outside the gene matches: 4. This CDR3 region has 14 residues. From germline, CDR1 is ENHRY and CDR2 SYGVKD. CDR3 loop: CAISEPGTGYGYTF. DNA for the CDR3: TGTGCCATCAGTGAACCCGGGACAGGGTATGGCTACACCTTC.

This clonotype was counted between two and nine times. The chain combines TRBV7-3 with TRBJ2-6; D call uncertain. V was cut by 2 bases and J by 0 bases, with 5 bases left in between. This CDR3 region has 15 residues. Germline lookup yields CDR1 SGHTA and CDR2 FQGTGA. The CDR3 DNA follows: TGTGCCAGCAGCTTATTGTTCTCTGGGGCCAACGTCCTGACTTTC. Encoded protein: CASSLLFSGANVLTF.

This chain links TRBV29-1 with TRBJ2-7; possibly TRBD1 for D (5 bases). The CDR3 sequence is 11 residues long. V dropped 4 bases and J dropped 7 bases, with 11 bases sitting between them. Germline CDR1 SQVTM, CDR2 ANQGSEA. Here the CDR3 reads CSVGQNREQYF. CDR3 in DNA: TGCAGCGTTGGCCAGAACAGGGAGCAGTACTTC.

The table lists this clonotype with a count of one. The chain employs TRBV27 and TRBJ1-2; D might be TRBD1 (5 bases). The CDR3 spans 16 residues. Per the germline V gene, CDR1 is MNHEY and CDR2 is SMNVEV (reference sequence). V lost 5 bases and J lost 8, with 24 bases in between. The CDR3 DNA reads TGTGCCAGCAGTACCTTGGGGCAGTTAAAATTCGTGGGCTACACCTTC. Its translation is CASSTLGQLKFVGYTF.

About this clonotype: An end of the junction does not agree with germline; a read error may underlie this. J is TRBJ2-3 and V is TRBV12-3 or TRBV12-4, with D maybe TRBD1 (5 bases). This CDR3 region has 15 residues. The CDR3 DNA reads TGTGCCAGCAGTTTAGGCAGACAGAGCACAGATGCGCAGTATTTT. This codes for CASSLGRQSTDAQYF.

The chain links TRBV7-8 to TRBJ2-1, with 15 bases aligning to TRBD2. There are 17 residues in the CDR3. From germline, CDR1 is SGHVS and CDR2 FQNEAQ. V gave up 4 bases and J gave up 4 bases; unmatched junction bases: 5. CDR3 loop: CASSSGLAGGDYNEQFF. Here the CDR3 DNA reads TGTGCCAGCAGCTCGGGACTAGCGGGAGGTGATTACAATGAGCAGTTCTTC.

The sample holds one count of this clonotype. The chain uses TRBV20-1 and TRBJ2-1; 11 positions agree with TRBD2. Trimming removed 0 bases from V and 6 bases from J; junction bases left unmatched: 1. CDR3 length: 14 residues. Per germline, CDR1 DFQATT and CDR2 SNEGSKA (reference sequence). The CDR3 loop reads CSARDTSGSNEQFF. The CDR3, as DNA: TGCAGTGCTAGAGATACTAGCGGGAGCAATGAGCAGTTCTTC.

The J gene is TRBJ2-1, the V gene TRBV20-1, with D perhaps matching TRBD2 (6 bases). V shed 3 bases and J shed 7 bases, with 16 bases lying between them. The CDR3 consists of 14 residues. Looked up from germline, CDR1 is DFQATT and CDR2 is SNEGSKA (reference sequence). As DNA, the CDR3 is TGCAGTGCTAGGGCCGGCACTAGCCGGAATGAGCAGTTCTTC. This gives the protein CSARAGTSRNEQFF.

The gene calls are TRBV7-3 and TRBJ2-3, with D possibly matching TRBD1 (7 bases). V lost 2 bases and J 3 bases, leaving 15 bases between the germline ends. Germline V gene sequence: CDR1 SGHTA, CDR2 FQGTGA. The length of the CDR3 is 16 residues. CDR3 coding DNA: TGTGCCAGCAGCTTAGGGCAGGGGGGAGAAACAGATACGCAGTATTTT. It specifies CASSLGQGGETDTQYF. The full variable domain, its missing parts supplied by reference TRBV7-3 and TRBJ2-3, is GAGVSQTPSNKVTEKGKYVELRCDPISGHTALYWYRQSLGQGPEFLIYFQGTGAADDSGLPNDRFFAVRPEGSVSTLKIQRTERGDSAVYLCASSLGQGGETDTQYFGPGTRLTVL.

This clonotype was counted only a few times. CDR3 sequence: CAWSLGQGAGEQYF. As DNA, the CDR3 is TGTGCCTGGAGTCTGGGACAGGGGGCTGGCGAGCAGTACTTC. The chain carries TRBV30 and TRBJ2-7; 12 bases fit TRBD1. The CDR3 contains 14 residues. J was trimmed by 6 bases and V by 2 bases; bases with no gene match: 5. Germline CDR1 reads GTSNPN; CDR2 reads SVGIG (reference sequence).

The chain combines TRBV5-1 with TRBJ1-2; D is ambiguous. V was clipped by 4 bases and J by 8 bases, with 18 bases between them. The CDR3 has 14 residues. CDR1 is SGHRS, CDR2 YFSETQ, per germline. The CDR3 DNA sequence: TGCGCCAGCAGCCTAGAGTACCACACCGGCGGCTACACCTTC. This codes for CASSLEYHTGGYTF.

This CDR3 reads CASSHHPRTSGRRRQETQYF. In DNA form, the CDR3 reads TGTGCCAGCAGCCACCACCCCCGGACTAGCGGGAGGAGGAGGCAAGAGACCCAGTACTTC. This chain links TRBV28 with TRBJ2-5, with TRBD2 matching over 14 bases. The V and J ends lost 6 bases and 2 bases, in that order; junction bases with no gene match: 17. This CDR3 is built from 20 residues. Germline V gene sequence: CDR1 MDHEN, CDR2 SYDVKM. Using reference TRBV28 and TRBJ2-5 for the parts outside the CDR3, the full variable domain is DVKVTQSSRYLVKRTGEKVFLECVQDMDHENMFWYRQDPGLGLRLIYFSYDVKMKEKGDIPEGYSVSREKKERFSLILESASTNQTSMYLCASSHHPRTSGRRRQETQYFGPGTRLLVL.

The V and J genes are TRBV29-1 and TRBJ1-4, with a possible D match to TRBD1 (5 bases). Germline CDR1 SQVTM, CDR2 ANQGSEA. CDR3 size: 13 residues. Trimming left V 6 bases short and J 3 bases short, with 11 bases between. CDR3: CSVRRGSNEKLFF. The CDR3 DNA sequence: TGCAGCGTGAGACGGGGGTCTAATGAAAAACTGTTTTTT.

This clonotype was recorded a few times. The chain uses TRBV6-2 or TRBV6-3 and TRBJ2-7; TRBD2 matches 8 bases. This CDR3 has 13 amino acids. The junction had 6 bases not matched to a gene; V was cut back by 7 bases and J by 4 bases. CDR1 MNHEY and CDR2 SVGEGT come from the germline V gene. Written as DNA, the CDR3 is TGTGCCAGCAAAGGCGCTAGCGGGTACGAGCAGTACTTC. The encoded protein is CASKGASGYEQYF.

Remarks on this clonotype: The junction departs from germline at one end; a sequencing error may be responsible. V gene TRBV12-3 or TRBV12-4 combines with J gene TRBJ2-6, with 7 positions matching TRBD1. The CDR3 spans 18 residues. This CDR3 is CTSSLSRDSLYRANVLTF. The DNA of the CDR3 is TGTACCAGCAGTTTATCGAGGGACAGCCTCTATAGGGCCAACGTCCTGACTTTC.

About this clonotype: The CDR3 carries no conserved terminal phenylalanine or tryptophan, so it likely arises from a read error. The V gene is TRBV20-1, the J gene TRBJ2-7; weak D call: TRBD1 (6 bases). The J call could be wrong; TRBJ2-5 is a better fit for the DNA end. CDR1 and CDR2 (germline): DFQATT, SNEGSKA (reference sequence). CDR3 length: 12 amino acids. Here the CDR3 reads CSAKGQSETQYC. In DNA form, the CDR3 reads TGCAGTGCTAAAGGACAGTCGGAGACCCAGTACTGC.

This clonotype appeared once. This sequence joins TRBV5-6 and TRBJ1-1; D ambiguous. The germline V gene has CDR1 SGHDT and CDR2 YYEEEE. V lost 0 bases to trimming and J lost 1 base, with 10 bases between them. The CDR3 is 15 residues long. The CDR3 region has the DNA TGTGCCAGCAGCTTGGAAGGACTGCCGAACACTGAAGCTTTCTTT. This sequence encodes CASSLEGLPNTEAFF.

This clonotype turned up a few times. The chain has TRBV20-1 and TRBJ1-2; 9 bases line up with TRBD1. The trim removed 3 bases at V and 8 bases at J, leaving 10 bases unmatched. Germline V lookup: CDR1 DFQATT, CDR2 SNEGSKA (reference sequence). This CDR3 spans 14 amino acids. The CDR3 region has the DNA TGCAGTGCTAGGGAGTTTTCGACAGGGGGAGGCTACACCTTC. It is translated as CSAREFSTGGGYTF.

This clonotype was seen more than once but under ten times. V and J are TRBV7-9 and TRBJ2-7; D ambiguous. CDR3 size: 15 residues. Germline CDR1 reads SEHNR; CDR2 reads FQNEAQ (reference sequence). Trimming pared 1 base from V and 0 bases from J, leaving 10 bases between. CDR3: CASSLDRRTSYEQYF. CDR3 nucleotide sequence: TGTGCCAGCAGCTTAGATCGCCGGACCTCCTACGAGCAGTACTTC. Full variable domain (outside the CDR3, taken from reference TRBV7-9 and TRBJ2-7): DTGVSQNPRHKITKRGQNVTFRCDPISEHNRLYWYRQTLGQGPEFLTYFQNEAQLEKSRLLSDRFSAERPKGSFSTLEIQRTEQGDSAMYLCASSLDRRTSYEQYFGPGTRLTVT.

The rearrangement uses TRBV6-4 and TRBJ2-1; D is undetermined. CDR1 and CDR2 from the germline V gene are MRHNA and SNTAGT. The CDR3 runs to 13 residues. Trimming left V 4 bases short and J 4 bases short, with 8 bases between. The CDR3 loop reads CASSANEYNEQFF. The CDR3 DNA reads as TGTGCCAGCAGTGCGAACGAGTACAATGAGCAGTTCTTC.

This clonotype was observed a handful of times. The V gene is TRBV10-1, the J gene TRBJ1-2; perhaps TRBD1 as D (5 bases). This CDR3 is 13 amino acids long. V was clipped by 0 bases and J by 8 bases, with 10 bases between them. Germline V gene sequence: CDR1 WNHNN, CDR2 SYGVQD (reference sequence). The CDR3 bases are TGCGCCAGCAGTGAGTCTCCAGGGCAGGGCTACACCTTC. Protein product: CASSESPGQGYTF.

This CDR3 reads CASSLSGRRAYEQYF. DNA of the CDR3: TGTGCCAGCAGCTTAAGCGGGAGGAGGGCCTACGAGCAGTACTTC. The V gene is TRBV7-9, the J gene TRBJ2-7, with 9 bases that match TRBD2. The V and J ends lost 2 bases and 2 bases, in that order; junction bases with no gene match: 4. Germline V gene lookup returns CDR1 SEHNR and CDR2 FQNEAQ (reference sequence). The CDR3 has 15 amino acids.

The chain links TRBV6-1 to TRBJ2-3; possible D gene TRBD1, 6 bases. Trimming stripped 2 bases from V and 2 bases from J, with 11 bases between. From germline, CDR1 is MNHNS and CDR2 SASEGT. The CDR3 totals 15 residues. CDR3 DNA sequence: TGTGCCAGCAGTGAACGAGGGGGTAACACAGATACGCAGTATTTT. This sequence encodes CASSERGGNTDTQYF.

The chain combines TRBV4-1 with TRBJ1-4; D is possibly TRBD1 (6 bases). Germline lookup yields CDR1 MGHRA and CDR2 YSYEKL. CDR3 length equals 15 residues. V lost 3 bases, J lost 5 bases, and 13 bases lay in between. The CDR3 protein is CASSHLGADNEKLFF. The CDR3 DNA reads TGCGCCAGCAGCCACCTGGGGGCGGACAATGAAAAACTGTTTTTT.

The rearrangement joins TRBV19 to TRBJ1-2, with TRBD1 matching 7 bases. CDR1 is LNHDA and CDR2 is SQIVND in the germline V gene (reference sequence). With V trimmed by 4 bases and J by 3 bases, 5 bases remained unmatched. The CDR3 is made up of 14 amino acids. CDR3 residues: CASSTSTGYYGYTF. CDR3 nucleotide sequence: TGTGCCAGTAGTACTTCGACAGGGTACTATGGCTACACCTTC.

This clonotype was recorded once. This sequence joins TRBV12-3 or TRBV12-4 and TRBJ1-2; perhaps TRBD1 as D (5 bases). The CDR3 totals 15 residues. Trimming took 2 bases from V and 0 from J, leaving 10 bases between them. The CDR3 DNA is TGTGCCAGCAGTTTAAGGGACGGAGCTAACTATGGCTACACCTTC. Its translation: CASSLRDGANYGYTF.

This clonotype was recorded once. The chain recombines TRBV6-1 with TRBJ1-1; tentative D call: TRBD1 (5 bases). With 5 bases removed from V and 1 base from J, the gap between germline ends came to 20 bases. The germline CDR1 and CDR2 sequences are MNHNS and SASEGT. CDR3 length: 17 amino acids. The CDR3 reads CASSKKRQTTRNTEAFF. Written as DNA, the CDR3 is TGTGCCAGCAGTAAAAAAAGACAGACGACCCGGAACACTGAAGCTTTCTTT.

The gene calls are TRBV6-6 and TRBJ2-5; D perhaps matches TRBD1 (6 bases). The germline CDR1 and CDR2 sequences are MNHNY and SVGAGI (reference sequence). The V gene lost 10 bases and the J gene lost 9 bases, with 18 bases spanning the gap. This CDR3 is 12 amino acids long. The chain's CDR3 is CATPTTGLSQYF. CDR3 coding DNA: TGTGCCACCCCCACGACAGGCCTTTCCCAGTACTTC.

The J gene is TRBJ1-1, the V gene TRBV29-1; the D is unclear. V was trimmed by 4 bases and J by 4 bases, leaving 10 bases between them. This CDR3 spans 12 amino acids. Germline values: CDR1 SQVTM, CDR2 ANQGSEA. This CDR3 is CSVVRGLTEAFF. CDR3 DNA sequence: TGCAGCGTTGTAAGAGGGCTCACTGAAGCTTTCTTT.